Sequencing of this T cell receptor beta chain was carried out in a study of response to subunit inactivated influenza vaccine. General study results and limits: Authors suggested that a seasonal influenza vaccination recruits few new T cells each time.

TCRdb passed the RT-PCR reads through MiXCR, listing each CDR3 protein once. Of about 520,000 distinct CDR3 sequences in the sample, around 9.9% are singletons; the top ten hold approximately 12%. Comments on this clonotype: The target antigen is unknown.

Looked up from germline, CDR1 is SEHNR and CDR2 is FQNEAQ (reference sequence). Unmatched junction bases numbered 13, after V lost 4 bases and J lost 1 base. CDR3 length: 17 amino acids. The genes are TRBV7-9 and TRBJ2-7; 7 bases fit TRBD1. The sequencing here drew on PBMCs from blood, taken more than 35 days after vaccination. The TCR originated in a man aged 45-60 years who received an inactivated influenza vaccine. The CDR3, as DNA: TGTGCCAGCAGCTCCTCCTCAGGGCAGGGGGTTTCCTACGAGCAGTACTTC. Translation: CASSSSSGQGVSYEQYF.